Below, one T cell receptor (beta chain) is given with its context. Its antigen is unknown. V dropped 3 bases and J dropped 8 bases, with 8 bases sitting between them. Germline-derived CDR1 and CDR2 are SGHTA and FQGNSA. The CDR3 length is 12 residues. The data were taken from a study of cytomegalovirus exposure and HLA in healthy donors. The PCR contained 60 Vbeta and 13 Jbeta primers. Sequenced by immunoSEQ multiplex PCR; TCRdb stores in-frame clones only, minus some. The table records some 76,000 clones, about four fifths of them present only once. Points from the study as a whole: Common viral pathogens (according to a later analysis) appeared linked to several of the most significant clusters.

The genes are TRBV7-2 and TRBJ2-1; maybe TRBD2 (5 bases). This TCR came from a woman aged 35 to 49 in good health and CMV-seropositive. Sequenced material: PBMCs. The DNA for the CDR3 is TGTGCCAGCAGCTTCGGGGTTTATGAGCAGTTCTTC. Its translation: CASSFGVYEQFF.